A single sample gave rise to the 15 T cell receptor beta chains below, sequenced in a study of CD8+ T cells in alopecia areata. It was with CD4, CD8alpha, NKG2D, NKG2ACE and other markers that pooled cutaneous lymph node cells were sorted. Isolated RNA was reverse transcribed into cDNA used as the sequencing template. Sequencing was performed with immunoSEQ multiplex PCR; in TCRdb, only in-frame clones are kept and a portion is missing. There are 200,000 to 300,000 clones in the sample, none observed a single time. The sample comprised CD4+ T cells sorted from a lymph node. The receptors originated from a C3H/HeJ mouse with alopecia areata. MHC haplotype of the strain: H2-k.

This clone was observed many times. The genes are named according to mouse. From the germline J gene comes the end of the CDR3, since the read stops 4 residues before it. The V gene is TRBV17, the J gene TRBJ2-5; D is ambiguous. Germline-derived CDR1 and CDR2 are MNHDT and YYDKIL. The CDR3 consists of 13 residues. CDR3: CASSREQKDTQYF. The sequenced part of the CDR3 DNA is TGTGCTAGCAGTAGAGAGCAGAAAGAC.

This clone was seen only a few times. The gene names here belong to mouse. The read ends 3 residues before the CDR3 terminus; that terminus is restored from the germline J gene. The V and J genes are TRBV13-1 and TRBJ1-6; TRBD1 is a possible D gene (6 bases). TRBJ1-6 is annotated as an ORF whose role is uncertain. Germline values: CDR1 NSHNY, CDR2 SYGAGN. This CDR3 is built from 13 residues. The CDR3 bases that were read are TGTGCCAGCAGTGAAATACTGGGGGGCCGC. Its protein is CASSEILGGR. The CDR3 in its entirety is CASSEILGGRLYF.

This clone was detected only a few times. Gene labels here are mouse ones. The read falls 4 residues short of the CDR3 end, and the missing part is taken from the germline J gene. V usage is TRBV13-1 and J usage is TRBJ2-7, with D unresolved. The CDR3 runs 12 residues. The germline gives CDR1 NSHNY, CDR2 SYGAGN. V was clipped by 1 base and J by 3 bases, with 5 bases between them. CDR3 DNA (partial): TGTGCCAGCAGTGATCCCAGCTAT. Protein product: CASSDPSY. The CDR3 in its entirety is CASSDPSYEQYF.

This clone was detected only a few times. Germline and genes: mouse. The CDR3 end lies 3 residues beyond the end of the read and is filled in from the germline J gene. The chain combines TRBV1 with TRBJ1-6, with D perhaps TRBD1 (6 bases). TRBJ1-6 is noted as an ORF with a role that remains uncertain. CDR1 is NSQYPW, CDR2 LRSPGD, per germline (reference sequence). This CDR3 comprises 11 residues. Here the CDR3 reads CTCSDRETLYF. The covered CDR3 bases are TGCACCTGCAGTGACAGGGAGACC.

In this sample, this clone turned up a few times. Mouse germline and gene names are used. CDR3 amino acids: CASGGDWGQNTLYF. The part of the CDR3 DNA that was read is TGTGCCAGCGGTGGGGACTGGGGGCAAAAC. The rearrangement links TRBV13-2 to TRBJ2-4; TRBD2 agrees at 11 bases. Read data end 4 residues before the CDR3 end; the end is taken from the germline J gene. Germline V lookup: CDR1 NNHNN, CDR2 SYGAGS (reference sequence). This CDR3 spans 14 amino acids. V trimming: 3 bases; J trimming: 3 bases; junction bases outside the gene matches: 0.

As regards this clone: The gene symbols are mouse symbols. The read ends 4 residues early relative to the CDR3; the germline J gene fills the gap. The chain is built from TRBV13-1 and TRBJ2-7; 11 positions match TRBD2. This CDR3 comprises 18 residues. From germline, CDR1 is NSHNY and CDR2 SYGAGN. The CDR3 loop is CASSGIREDWGAAYEQYF. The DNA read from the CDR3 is TGTGCCAGCAGTGGGATCAGGGAGGACTGGGGGGCCGCATAT.

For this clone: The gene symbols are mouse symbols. The sequenced CDR3 bases are TGTGCCAGCAGTCTGGGGGGCGCTAACTATGCT. It encodes CASSLGGANYA. The CDR3 as a whole reads CASSLGGANYAEQFF. This chain joins TRBV13-1 and TRBJ2-1; 8 bases map to TRBD2. The observed sequence ends 4 residues before the CDR3 terminus, with the missing tail filled in from the germline J gene. The CDR3 has 15 residues. Germline assignment: CDR1 NSHNY and CDR2 SYGAGN. The junction had 3 bases not matched to a gene; V was cut back by 4 bases and J by 0 bases.

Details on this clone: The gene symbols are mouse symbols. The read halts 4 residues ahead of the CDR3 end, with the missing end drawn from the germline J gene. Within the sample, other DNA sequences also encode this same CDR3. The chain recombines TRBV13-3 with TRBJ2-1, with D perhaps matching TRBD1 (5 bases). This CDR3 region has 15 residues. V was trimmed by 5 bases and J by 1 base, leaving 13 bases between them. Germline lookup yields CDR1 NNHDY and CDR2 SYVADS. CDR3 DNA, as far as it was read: TGTGCCAGCAGCAGGCAGGGCGGGAACTATGCT. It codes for CASSRQGGNYA. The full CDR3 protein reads CASSRQGGNYAEQFF.

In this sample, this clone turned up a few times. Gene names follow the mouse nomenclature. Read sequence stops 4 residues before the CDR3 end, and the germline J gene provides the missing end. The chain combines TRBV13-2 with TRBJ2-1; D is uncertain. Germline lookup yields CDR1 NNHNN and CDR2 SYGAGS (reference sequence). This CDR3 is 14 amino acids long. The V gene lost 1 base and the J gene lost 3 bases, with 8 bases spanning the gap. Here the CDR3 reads CASGDSAVYAEQFF. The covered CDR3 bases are TGTGCCAGCGGTGATTCAGCAGTCTATGCT.

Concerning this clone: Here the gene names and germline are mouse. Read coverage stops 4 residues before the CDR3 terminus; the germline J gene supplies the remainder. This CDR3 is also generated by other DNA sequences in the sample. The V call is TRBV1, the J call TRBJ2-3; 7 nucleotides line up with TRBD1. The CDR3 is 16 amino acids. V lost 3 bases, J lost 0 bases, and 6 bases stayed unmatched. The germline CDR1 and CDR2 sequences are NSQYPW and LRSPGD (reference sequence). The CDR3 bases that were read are TGCACCTGCAGTGCCCCGACAGGGTCTAGTGCAGAA. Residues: CTCSAPTGSSAE. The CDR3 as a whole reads CTCSAPTGSSAETLYF.

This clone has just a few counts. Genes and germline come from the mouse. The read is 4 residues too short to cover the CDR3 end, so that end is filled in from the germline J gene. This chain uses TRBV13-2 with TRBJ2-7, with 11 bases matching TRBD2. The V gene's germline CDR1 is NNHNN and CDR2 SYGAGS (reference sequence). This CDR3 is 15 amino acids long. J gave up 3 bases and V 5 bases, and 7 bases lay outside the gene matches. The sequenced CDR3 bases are TGTGCCAGCGGAATGAGGGACTGGGGGTTCTAT. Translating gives CASGMRDWGFY. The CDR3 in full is CASGMRDWGFYEQYF.

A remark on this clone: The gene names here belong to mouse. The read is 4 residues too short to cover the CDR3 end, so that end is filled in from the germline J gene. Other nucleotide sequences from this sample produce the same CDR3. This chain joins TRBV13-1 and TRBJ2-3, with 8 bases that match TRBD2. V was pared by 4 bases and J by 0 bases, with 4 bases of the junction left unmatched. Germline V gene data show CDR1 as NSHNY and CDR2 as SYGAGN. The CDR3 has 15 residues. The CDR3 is CASSPGGSSAETLYF. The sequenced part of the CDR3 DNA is TGTGCCAGCAGTCCTGGGGGGTCTAGTGCAGAA.

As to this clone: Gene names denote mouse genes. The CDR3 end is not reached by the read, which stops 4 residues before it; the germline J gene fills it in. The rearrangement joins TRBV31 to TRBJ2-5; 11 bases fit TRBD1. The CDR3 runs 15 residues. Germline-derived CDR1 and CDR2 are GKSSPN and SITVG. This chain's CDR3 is CAWRDRDRGKDTQYF. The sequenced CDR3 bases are TGTGCCTGGAGGGACCGGGACAGGGGGAAAGAC.

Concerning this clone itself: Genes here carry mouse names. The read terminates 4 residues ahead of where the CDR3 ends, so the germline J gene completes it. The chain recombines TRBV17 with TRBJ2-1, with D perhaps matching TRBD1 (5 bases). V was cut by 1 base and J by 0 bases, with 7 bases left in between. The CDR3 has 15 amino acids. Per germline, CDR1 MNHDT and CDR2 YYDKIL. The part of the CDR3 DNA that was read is TGTGCTAGCAGTAGAGTGGACAATAACTATGCT. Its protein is CASSRVDNNYA. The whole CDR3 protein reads CASSRVDNNYAEQFF.

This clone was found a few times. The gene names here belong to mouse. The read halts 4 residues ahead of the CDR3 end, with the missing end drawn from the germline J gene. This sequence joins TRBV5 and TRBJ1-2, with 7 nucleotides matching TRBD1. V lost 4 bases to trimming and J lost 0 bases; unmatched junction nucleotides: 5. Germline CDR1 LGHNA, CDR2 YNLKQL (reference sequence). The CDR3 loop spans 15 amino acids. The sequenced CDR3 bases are TGTGCCAGCAGCCGACACAGGGGATCAAACTCC. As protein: CASSRHRGSNS. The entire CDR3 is CASSRHRGSNSDYTF.